This passage covers 23 T cell receptor beta chains from one sample sequenced in a study of siplizumab effects on memory and regulatory T cells. Sequencing was performed with immunoSEQ multiplex PCR; in TCRdb, only in-frame clones are kept and a portion is missing. Among more than 50,000 clones listed, over 90% were seen once. Sequencing used CD8+ T cells sorted from blood. These receptors were obtained from a human donor in good health.

The CDR3 loop is CASSYGAGEPYEQYF. CDR3 bases: TGTGCCAGCAGTTACGGTGCGGGAGAGCCCTACGAGCAGTACTTC. V is TRBV6-5 and J is TRBJ2-7; 7 nucleotides align to TRBD2. The V and J ends lost 2 bases and 2 bases, in that order; junction bases with no gene match: 6. This CDR3 is built from 15 residues. The germline V gene encodes CDR1 MNHEY and CDR2 SVGAGI.

This chain joins TRBV27 and TRBJ2-3; D perhaps matches TRBD2 (5 bases). Germline CDR1 is MNHEY and CDR2 is SMNVEV (reference sequence). This CDR3 has 15 amino acids. Trimming shortened V by 3 bases and J by 1 base, and 11 bases separated the two germline ends. The CDR3 loop reads CASSLLASRTDTQYF. The DNA of the CDR3 is TGTGCCAGCAGTTTGTTAGCGAGCCGCACAGATACGCAGTATTTT.

This chain connects TRBV5-5 to TRBJ2-3; D unclear. The CDR3 sequence is 13 residues long. Trimming removed 2 bases from V and 3 bases from J, with 7 bases in between. Germline lookup yields CDR1 SGHKS and CDR2 YYEKEE (reference sequence). This CDR3 is CASSFLRTDTQYF. CDR3 bases: TGTGCCAGCAGCTTCCTCCGTACAGATACGCAGTATTTT.

This clone turned up a few times. V is TRBV6-1 and J is TRBJ1-1; D is unclear. The CDR3 is 15 amino acids. Germline lookup yields CDR1 MNHNS and CDR2 SASEGT. Trimming took 0 bases from V and 1 from J, leaving 9 bases between them. The CDR3 DNA reads TGTGCCAGCAGTGAAGCGATGGGTGCGAACACTGAAGCTTTCTTT. The encoded protein is CASSEAMGANTEAFF.

The rearrangement joins TRBV9 to TRBJ2-7, with TRBD1 as a possible D gene (5 bases). CDR1 SGDLS and CDR2 YYNGEE come from the germline V gene. CDR3 length: 13 residues. Trimming pared 2 bases from V and 6 bases from J, leaving 12 bases between. CDR3 coding DNA: TGTGCCAGCAGCGTTGACAGCCCCCTCGAGCAGTACTTC. Translation: CASSVDSPLEQYF.

This clone was found once. This chain uses TRBV27 with TRBJ2-7, with D possibly being TRBD1 (5 bases). The CDR3 runs 13 residues. Per germline, CDR1 MNHEY and CDR2 SMNVEV (reference sequence). V was trimmed by 0 bases and J by 5 bases, leaving 8 bases between them. The CDR3 DNA follows: TGTGCCAGCAGTTTATCGTCCAGGGACGAGCAGTACTTC. It yields the protein CASSLSSRDEQYF.

In this sample, this clone turned up once. The chain has TRBV7-9 and TRBJ2-7, with 9 positions matching TRBD2. V shed 2 bases and J 7 bases; nucleotides not matched to a gene: 12. The germline CDR1 and CDR2 sequences are SEHNR and FQNEAQ (reference sequence). The CDR3 has 16 amino acids. The CDR3 spells CASSLRVVAGVEEQYF. DNA of the CDR3: TGTGCCAGCAGCTTAAGGGTCGTAGCGGGAGTGGAGGAGCAGTACTTC.

The chain carries TRBV2 and TRBJ2-1; TRBD2 matches at 11 bases. Germline V gene lookup returns CDR1 SNHLY and CDR2 FYNNEI. This CDR3 is 15 amino acids long. V shed 6 bases, J shed 10 bases, and the junction held 11 bases outside the gene matches. CDR3 nucleotide sequence: TGTGCCAGCAGGCCCGGGACTAGCGGATCCGGGGAGCAGTTCTTC. Translated, it gives CASRPGTSGSGEQFF.

The rearrangement uses TRBV5-4 and TRBJ1-1, with 9 bases identical to TRBD1. The CDR3 sequence is 15 residues long. Germline V gene data show CDR1 as SGHNT and CDR2 as YYREEE (reference sequence). The V and J ends lost 4 bases and 4 bases, in that order; junction bases with no gene match: 8. The CDR3 reads CASSPGQGSSTEAFF. In DNA form, the CDR3 reads TGTGCCAGCAGCCCCGGACAGGGGTCGAGCACTGAAGCTTTCTTT. The entire variable domain, with the rest obtained from reference TRBV5-4 and TRBJ1-1, is as follows: ETGVTQSPTHLIKTRGQQVTLRCSSQSGHNTVSWYQQALGQGPQFIFQYYREEENGRGNFPPRFSGLQFPNYSSELNVNALELDDSALYLCASSPGQGSSTEAFFGQGTRLTVV.

Written as DNA, the CDR3 is TGCGCCAGCAGGCAGCCCTTAGCGGGAACTAGCACAGATACGCAGTATTTT. Protein sequence: CASRQPLAGTSTDTQYF. V gene TRBV5-1 combines with J gene TRBJ2-3, with TRBD2 matching over 8 bases. Germline V gene sequence: CDR1 SGHRS, CDR2 YFSETQ. The CDR3 runs to 17 residues. The J segment lost 0 bases and the V segment lost 5 bases, leaving 11 bases of the junction unmatched.

The genes are TRBV7-2 and TRBJ2-1, with D unresolved. The germline V gene has CDR1 SGHTA and CDR2 FQGNSA. Trimming cost V 5 bases and J 0 bases, with 5 bases left between them. This CDR3 comprises 13 residues. The CDR3 DNA reads TGTGCCAGCAGCCCGAGCTCCTACAATGAGCAGTTCTTC. It is translated as CASSPSSYNEQFF.

The chain uses TRBV7-8 and TRBJ2-3, with 10 bases matching TRBD2. This CDR3 comprises 17 residues. With V trimmed by 5 bases and J by 6 bases, 14 bases remained unmatched. Germline V CDR1 and CDR2: SGHVS, FQNEAQ. CDR3 sequence (DNA): TGTGCCAGCAGCGACCCCGGGACTAGCGCTATAACGGATACGCAGTATTTT. Translating gives CASSDPGTSAITDTQYF.

This clone was seen more than once but under ten times. The chain carries TRBV7-3 and TRBJ2-7, with no clear D. V was pared by 0 bases and J by 6 bases, with 9 bases between. Germline V gives CDR1 SGHTA, CDR2 FQGTGA. The CDR3 runs 13 residues. The CDR3 nucleotides are TGTGCCAGCAGCTTAACGTTACAGTCCGAGCAGTACTTC. This codes for CASSLTLQSEQYF.

This clone has more than one count but fewer than ten. J is TRBJ1-1 and V is TRBV30; D is unclear. Trimming removed 8 bases at V and 0 bases at J, with 10 bases between. The germline gives CDR1 GTSNPN, CDR2 SVGIG (reference sequence). The CDR3 loop spans 12 amino acids. CDR3 in DNA: TGTGCCGCGCTCGTGATGAACACTGAAGCTTTCTTT. It yields the protein CAALVMNTEAFF. Complete variable domain (other parts from reference TRBV30 and TRBJ1-1): SQTIHQWPATLVQPVGSPLSLECTVEGTSNPNLYWYRQAAGRGLQLLFYSVGIGQISSEVPQNLSASRPQDRQFILSSKKLLLSDSGFYLCAALVMNTEAFFGQGTRLTVV.

The genes are TRBV5-1 and TRBJ2-7, with TRBD2 matching 7 bases. CDR3 length: 14 residues. V trimming: 0 bases; J trimming: 6 bases; junction bases outside the gene matches: 6. Germline assignment: CDR1 SGHRS and CDR2 YFSETQ. CDR3: CASSLGEGRAEQYF. The CDR3, as DNA: TGCGCCAGCAGCTTGGGCGAAGGGAGGGCCGAGCAGTACTTC.

The V and J genes are TRBV6-1 and TRBJ1-2; tentative D call: TRBD1 (6 bases). The CDR3 covers 16 residues. V was pared by 2 bases and J by 1 base, with 14 bases between. Germline V CDR1 and CDR2: MNHNS, SASEGT. The CDR3 here is CASSEIRTVVNYGYTF. DNA for the CDR3: TGTGCCAGCAGTGAAATCCGGACAGTTGTTAACTATGGCTACACCTTC.

The chain uses TRBV19 and TRBJ2-1; a weak D match, TRBD1 (6 bases). The CDR3 is 17 amino acids. Trimming left V 5 bases short and J 2 bases short, with 19 bases between. CDR1 and CDR2 (germline): LNHDA, SQIVND (reference sequence). The CDR3 sequence is CASSAPLTGPAYNEQFF. In DNA, the CDR3 is TGTGCCAGTAGTGCACCATTAACAGGGCCCGCCTACAATGAGCAGTTCTTC.

In nucleotides, the CDR3 is TGTGCCAGCAGCTTCGAGACAGGGGGCTCCCTCAATGAGCAGTTCTTC. As protein: CASSFETGGSLNEQFF. The chain combines TRBV7-3 with TRBJ2-1; TRBD1 matches at 10 bases. The CDR3 contains 16 residues. V lost 3 bases and J lost 6; bases outside the gene matches: 8. The germline V gene encodes CDR1 SGHTA and CDR2 FQGTGA.

The chain joins TRBV2 to TRBJ2-7, with D possibly TRBD1 on 5 matching bases. The CDR3 extends over 13 amino acids. Per germline, CDR1 SNHLY and CDR2 FYNNEI. V lost 4 bases to trimming and J lost 5 bases, with 12 bases between them. The CDR3 coding sequence is TGTGCCAGCAGTGCAGGGCAGGCTAACGAGCAGTACTTC. This encodes CASSAGQANEQYF.

The chain recombines TRBV7-6 with TRBJ1-2, with a tentative D call TRBD1 (6 bases). The CDR3 has 16 amino acids. Germline V lookup: CDR1 SGHVS, CDR2 FNYEAQ. V gave up 5 bases and J gave up 6 bases, with 22 bases separating them. DNA for the CDR3: TGTGCCAGCAGCGAAACTACTAATGGGGGGCGAGATGGCTACACCTTC. Its protein is CASSETTNGGRDGYTF. Complete variable domain (other parts from reference TRBV7-6 and TRBJ1-2): GAGVSQSPRYKVTKRGQDVALRCDPISGHVSLYWYRQALGQGPEFLTYFNYEAQQDKSGLPNDRFSAERPEGSISTLTIQRTEQRDSAMYRCASSETTNGGRDGYTFGSGTRLTVV.

The J gene is TRBJ2-5, the V gene TRBV2, with 8 bases matching TRBD2. After removal of 3 bases from V and 3 bases from J, the junction contained 3 bases not matched to a gene. The CDR3 contains 14 residues. Germline CDR1 reads SNHLY; CDR2 reads FYNNEI. The CDR3 DNA follows: TGTGCCAGCAGTGAGGGGGGACTAGAAGAGACCCAGTACTTC. Its translation is CASSEGGLEETQYF.

V usage is TRBV4-2 and J usage is TRBJ2-7, with 7 bases aligning to TRBD2. This CDR3 contains 13 residues. Trimming removed 0 bases from V and 6 bases from J; junction bases left unmatched: 2. Germline CDR1 and CDR2: LGHNA and YNFKEQ. CDR3 region: CASSQEPSGEQYF. Here the CDR3 DNA reads TGTGCCAGCAGCCAAGAACCTAGCGGCGAGCAGTACTTC.

The chain combines TRBV11-3 with TRBJ2-1; D remains ambiguous. Trimming stripped 5 bases from V and 5 bases from J, with 13 bases between. Germline loops: CDR1 SGHNT, CDR2 YENEEA. This CDR3 has 14 amino acids. The CDR3 DNA sequence: TGTGCCAGCAGCACCCGGGCCCGAAACAATGAGCAGTTCTTC. It translates to CASSTRARNNEQFF.